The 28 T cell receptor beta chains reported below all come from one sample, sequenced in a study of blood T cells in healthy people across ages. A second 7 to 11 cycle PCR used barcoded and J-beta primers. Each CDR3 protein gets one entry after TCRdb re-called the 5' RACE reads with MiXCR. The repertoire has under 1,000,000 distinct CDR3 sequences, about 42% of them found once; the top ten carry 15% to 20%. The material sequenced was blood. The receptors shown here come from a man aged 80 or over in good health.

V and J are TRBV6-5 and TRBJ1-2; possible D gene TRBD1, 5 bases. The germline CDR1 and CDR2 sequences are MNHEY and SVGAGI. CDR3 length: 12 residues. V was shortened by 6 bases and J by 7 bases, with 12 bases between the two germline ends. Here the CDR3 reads CASSDSFGGYTF. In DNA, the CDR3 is TGTGCCAGCAGCGACAGCTTTGGTGGCTACACCTTC.

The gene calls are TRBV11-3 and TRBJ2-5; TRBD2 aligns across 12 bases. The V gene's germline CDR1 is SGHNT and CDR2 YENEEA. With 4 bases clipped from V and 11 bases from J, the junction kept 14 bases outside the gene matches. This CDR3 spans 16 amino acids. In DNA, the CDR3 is TGTGCCAGCAGCTCAGGTACTAGCGGGAGGTCGCATGAGCAGTACTTC. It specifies CASSSGTSGRSHEQYF.

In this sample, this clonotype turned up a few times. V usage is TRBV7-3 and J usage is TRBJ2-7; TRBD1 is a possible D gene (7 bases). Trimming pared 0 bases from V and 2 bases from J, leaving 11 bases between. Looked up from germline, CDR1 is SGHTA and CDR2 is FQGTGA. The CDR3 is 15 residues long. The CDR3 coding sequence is TGTGCCAGCAGCTTAACGGGGGGACAGACCTACGAGCAGTACTTC. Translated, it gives CASSLTGGQTYEQYF.

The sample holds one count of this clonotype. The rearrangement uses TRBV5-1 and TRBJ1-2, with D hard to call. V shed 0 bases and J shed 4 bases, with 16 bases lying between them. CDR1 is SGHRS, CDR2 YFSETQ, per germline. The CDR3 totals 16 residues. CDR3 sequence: CASSLAVGGSSYGYTF. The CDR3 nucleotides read TGCGCCAGCAGCTTGGCCGTCGGAGGGAGTAGCTATGGCTACACCTTC. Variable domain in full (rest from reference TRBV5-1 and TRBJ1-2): KAGVTQTPRYLIKTRGQQVTLSCSPISGHRSVSWYQQTPGQGLQFLFEYFSETQRNKGNFPGRFSGRQFSNSRSEMNVSTLELGDSALYLCASSLAVGGSSYGYTFGSGTRLTVV.

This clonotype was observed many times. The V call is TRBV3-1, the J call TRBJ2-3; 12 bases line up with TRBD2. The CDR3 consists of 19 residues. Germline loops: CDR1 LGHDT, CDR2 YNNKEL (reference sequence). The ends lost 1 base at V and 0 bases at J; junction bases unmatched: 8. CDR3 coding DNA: TGTGCCAGCAGCCAAGTGATAGGGACTAGCGGGCATAGCACAGATACGCAGTATTTT. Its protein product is CASSQVIGTSGHSTDTQYF.

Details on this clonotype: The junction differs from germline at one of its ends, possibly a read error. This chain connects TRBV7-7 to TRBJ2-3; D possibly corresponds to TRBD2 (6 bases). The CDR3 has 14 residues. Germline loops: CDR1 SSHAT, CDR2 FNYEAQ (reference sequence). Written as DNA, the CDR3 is TGTGCTAGCAGCCCTAGCGTTCGCACAGATACGCAGTATTTT. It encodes CASSPSVRTDTQYF.

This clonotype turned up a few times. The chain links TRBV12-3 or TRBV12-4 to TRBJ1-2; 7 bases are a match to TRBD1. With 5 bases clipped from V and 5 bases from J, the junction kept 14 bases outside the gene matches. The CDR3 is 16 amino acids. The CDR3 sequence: CASSRQGSQLDYGYTF. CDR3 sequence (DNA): TGTGCCAGCAGTCGACAGGGTTCGCAGCTCGATTATGGCTACACCTTC.

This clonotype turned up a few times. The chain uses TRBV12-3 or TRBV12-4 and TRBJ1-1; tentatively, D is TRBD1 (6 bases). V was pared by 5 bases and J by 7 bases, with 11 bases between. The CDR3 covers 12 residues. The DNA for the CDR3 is TGTGCCAGCAGTGTTGGACAGTTTGAAGCTTTCTTT. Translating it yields CASSVGQFEAFF.

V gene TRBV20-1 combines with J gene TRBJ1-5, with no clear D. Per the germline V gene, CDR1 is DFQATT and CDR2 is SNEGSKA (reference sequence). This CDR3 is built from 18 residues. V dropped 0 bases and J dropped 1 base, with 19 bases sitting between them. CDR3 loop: CSARDMRGREMSNQPQHF. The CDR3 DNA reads TGCAGTGCTAGAGATATGAGAGGGCGCGAGATGAGCAATCAGCCCCAGCATTTT.

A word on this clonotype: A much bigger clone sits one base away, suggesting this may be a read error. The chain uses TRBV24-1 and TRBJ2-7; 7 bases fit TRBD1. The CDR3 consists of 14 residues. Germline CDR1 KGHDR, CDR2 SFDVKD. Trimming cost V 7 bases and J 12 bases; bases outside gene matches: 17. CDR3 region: CATSLRDSGETPYF. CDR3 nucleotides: TGTGCCACCAGCCTACGGGACAGCGGAGAGACCCCGTACTTC.

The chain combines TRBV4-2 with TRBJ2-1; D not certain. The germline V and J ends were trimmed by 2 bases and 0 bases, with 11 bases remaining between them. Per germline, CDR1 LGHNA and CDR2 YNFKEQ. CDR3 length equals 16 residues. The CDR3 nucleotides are TGTGCCAGCAGCCAAAACTCGCGCAGCTCCTACAATGAGCAGTTCTTC. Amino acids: CASSQNSRSSYNEQFF.

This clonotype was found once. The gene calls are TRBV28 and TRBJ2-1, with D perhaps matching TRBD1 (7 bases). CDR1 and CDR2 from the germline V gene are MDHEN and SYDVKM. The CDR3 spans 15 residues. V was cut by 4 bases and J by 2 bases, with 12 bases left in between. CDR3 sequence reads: CASSSDREAYNEQFF. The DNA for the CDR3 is TGTGCCAGCAGTTCCGACAGGGAGGCCTACAATGAGCAGTTCTTC.

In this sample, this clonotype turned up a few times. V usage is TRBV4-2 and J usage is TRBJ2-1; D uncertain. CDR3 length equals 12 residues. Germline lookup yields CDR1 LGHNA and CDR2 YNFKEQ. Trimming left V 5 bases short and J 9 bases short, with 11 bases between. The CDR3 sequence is CASSYNRFEQFF. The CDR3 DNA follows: TGTGCCAGCAGCTACAACAGATTTGAGCAGTTCTTC.

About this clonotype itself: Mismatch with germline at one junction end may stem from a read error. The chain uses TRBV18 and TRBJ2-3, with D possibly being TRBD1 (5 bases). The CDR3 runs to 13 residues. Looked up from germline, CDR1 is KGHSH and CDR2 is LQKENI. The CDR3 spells CASPPAGTDTQYF. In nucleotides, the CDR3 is TGTGCCAGCCCACCCGCAGGGACAGATACGCAGTATTTT.

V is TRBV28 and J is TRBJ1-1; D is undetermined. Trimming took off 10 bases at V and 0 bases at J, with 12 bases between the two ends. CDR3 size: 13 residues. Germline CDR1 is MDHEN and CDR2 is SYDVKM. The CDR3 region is CATDRRVNTEAFF. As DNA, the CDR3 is TGTGCCACCGACCGCAGAGTGAACACTGAAGCTTTCTTT.

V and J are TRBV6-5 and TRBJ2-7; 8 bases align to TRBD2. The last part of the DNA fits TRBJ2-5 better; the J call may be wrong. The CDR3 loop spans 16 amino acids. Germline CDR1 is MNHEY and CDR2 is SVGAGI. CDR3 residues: CASTDPAGGDQETQYF. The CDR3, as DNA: TGTGCCAGCACCGACCCTGCGGGGGGCGACCAAGAGACCCAGTACTTC.

This CDR3 reads CASSLLSGLGNEQFF. CDR3 nucleotides: TGTGCCAGCAGTTTATTATCGGGGTTAGGCAATGAGCAGTTCTTC. J is TRBJ2-1 and V is TRBV27; a weak D match, TRBD2 (5 bases). The CDR3 has 15 residues. Germline loops: CDR1 MNHEY, CDR2 SMNVEV (reference sequence). Trimming left V 1 base short and J 6 bases short, with 13 bases between.

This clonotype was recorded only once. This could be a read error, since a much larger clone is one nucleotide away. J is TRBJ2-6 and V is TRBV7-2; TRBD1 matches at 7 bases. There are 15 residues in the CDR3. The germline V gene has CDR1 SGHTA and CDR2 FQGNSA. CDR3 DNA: TGTGCCAGCAGCTTTGACAGGGCTGGGGCCAACGTCCCGACTTTC. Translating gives CASSFDRAGANVPTF.

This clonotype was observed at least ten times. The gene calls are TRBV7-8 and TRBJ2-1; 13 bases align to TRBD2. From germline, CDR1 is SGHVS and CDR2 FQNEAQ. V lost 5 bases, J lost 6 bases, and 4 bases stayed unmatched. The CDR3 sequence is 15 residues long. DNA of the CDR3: TGTGCCAGCAGCCCGGGACTAGCGGGGTCCAATGAGCAGTTCTTC. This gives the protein CASSPGLAGSNEQFF.

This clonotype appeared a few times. The CDR3 reads CSARGVIRGRSTDTQYF. DNA of the CDR3: TGCAGTGCTAGAGGAGTAATCCGCGGGAGAAGCACAGATACGCAGTATTTT. V gene TRBV20-1 combines with J gene TRBJ2-3, with 7 bases fitting TRBD2. Germline V lookup: CDR1 DFQATT, CDR2 SNEGSKA (reference sequence). J was trimmed by 0 bases and V by 1 base; bases with no gene match: 10. This CDR3 has 17 amino acids.

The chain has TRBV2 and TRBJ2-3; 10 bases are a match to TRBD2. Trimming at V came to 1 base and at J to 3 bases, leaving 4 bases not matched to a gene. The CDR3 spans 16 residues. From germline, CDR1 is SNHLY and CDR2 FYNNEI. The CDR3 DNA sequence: TGTGCCAGCAGTGAAGGGCTAGCGGGAGCGACAGATACGCAGTATTTT. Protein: CASSEGLAGATDTQYF.

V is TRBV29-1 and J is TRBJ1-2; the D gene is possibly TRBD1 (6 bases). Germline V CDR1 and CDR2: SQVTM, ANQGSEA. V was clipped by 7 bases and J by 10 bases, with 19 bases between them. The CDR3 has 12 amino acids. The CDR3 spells CSAGLTGGHYTF. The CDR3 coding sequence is TGCAGCGCGGGACTGACCGGGGGCCACTACACCTTC.

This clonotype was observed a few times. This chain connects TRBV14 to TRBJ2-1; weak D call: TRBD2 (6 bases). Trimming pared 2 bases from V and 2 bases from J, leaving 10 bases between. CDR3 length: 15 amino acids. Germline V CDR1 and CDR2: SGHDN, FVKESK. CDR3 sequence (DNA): TGTGCCAGCAGCCAATTAACTAGCCCCTACAATGAGCAGTTCTTC. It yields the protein CASSQLTSPYNEQFF.

As DNA, the CDR3 is TGTGCCAGCAGAGATCTAGCGGGGGTTGTGGATGAGCAGTTCTTC. Translation: CASRDLAGVVDEQFF. The chain joins TRBV6-5 to TRBJ2-1, with TRBD2 matching 10 bases. V lost 6 bases, J lost 8 bases, and 10 bases stayed unmatched. The CDR3 has 15 amino acids. The germline V gene encodes CDR1 MNHEY and CDR2 SVGAGI.

This CDR3 reads CASTDFRDKDSETQYF. In DNA form, the CDR3 reads TGTGCCAGCACGGACTTCCGGGATAAGGACAGCGAGACCCAGTACTTC. The V call is TRBV6-9, the J call TRBJ2-5, with D possibly TRBD1 on 6 matching bases. Germline V gives CDR1 MNHGY, CDR2 SVAAGI. V lost 7 bases, J lost 5 bases, and 23 bases lay in between. The CDR3 extends over 16 amino acids.

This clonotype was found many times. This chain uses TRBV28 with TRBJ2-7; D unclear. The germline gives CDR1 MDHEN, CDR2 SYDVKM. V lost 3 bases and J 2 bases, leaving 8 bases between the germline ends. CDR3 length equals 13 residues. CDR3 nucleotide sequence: TGTGCCAGCAGTTTTAAGACCCCCTACGAGCAGTACTTC. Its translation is CASSFKTPYEQYF.

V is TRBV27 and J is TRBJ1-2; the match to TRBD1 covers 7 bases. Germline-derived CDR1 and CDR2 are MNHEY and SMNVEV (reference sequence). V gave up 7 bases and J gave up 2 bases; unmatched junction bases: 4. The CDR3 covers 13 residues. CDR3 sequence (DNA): TGTGCCAGCAAGTCGGGACAGAACTATGGCTACACCTTC. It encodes CASKSGQNYGYTF.

The CDR3 DNA follows: TGTGCCAGCGAGATCGACAGCAATAGCAATCAGCCCCAGCATTTT. Translating it yields CASEIDSNSNQPQHF. The chain couples TRBV2 to TRBJ1-5; D may be TRBD1 (5 bases). CDR3 length: 15 residues. In germline, CDR1 is SNHLY, CDR2 FYNNEI. Trimming took 8 bases from V and 0 from J, leaving 14 bases between them.